These 10 T cell receptor beta chains were all obtained from the same sample, sequenced in a study of breast tumors, draining lymph nodes, adjacent tissues. One entry per CDR3 protein, called by TCRdb with MiXCR from the multiplex PCR reads. The data show approximately 47,000 distinct CDR3 sequences, 20% to 25% seen once. Material for sequencing was breast tumor tissue. Receptor source: a female donor with breast cancer. Some clones in this sample may be carry-over from other donors' samples.

This clonotype appeared many times. The chain combines TRBV20-1 with TRBJ2-3; the match to TRBD2 covers 13 bases. Per the germline V gene, CDR1 is DFQATT and CDR2 is SNEGSKA (reference sequence). Unmatched junction bases numbered 8, after V lost 6 bases and J lost 5 bases. This CDR3 is built from 15 residues. DNA for the CDR3: TGCAGTGCCATCGGGACTAGCGGGATAGGAGATACGCAGTATTTT. The encoded protein is CSAIGTSGIGDTQYF.

Regarding this clonotype: A read error may be the cause here, since a much bigger clone is one base away. The V gene is TRBV6-5, the J gene TRBJ1-6, with a tentative D call TRBD1 (5 bases). The germline V gene encodes CDR1 MNHEY and CDR2 SVGAGI. The CDR3 is made up of 13 amino acids. V shed 6 bases and J shed 7 bases, with 10 bases lying between them. The CDR3 region is CASRFQGNSPLHF. The CDR3 DNA follows: TGTGCCAGCAGGTTCCAGGGAAATTCACCCCTCCACTTT.

This clonotype was seen many times. V and J are TRBV6-1 and TRBJ1-4; D is unresolved. Germline-derived CDR1 and CDR2 are MNHNS and SASEGT. The CDR3 runs 10 residues. V lost 4 bases and J lost 12, with 6 bases in between. The CDR3 is CASSAGELFF. The DNA for the CDR3 is TGTGCCAGCAGTGCTGGGGAACTGTTTTTT.

Concerning this clonotype: A much larger clone differs by one base, so this may be a read error. The chain joins TRBV29-1 to TRBJ2-1; 8 bases align to TRBD1. CDR3 length: 14 residues. Germline loops: CDR1 SQVTM, CDR2 ANQGSEA. The CDR3 sequence: CSVSDRVDYDEQFF. The DNA for the CDR3 is TGCAGCGTGTCGGACAGGGTAGACTACGATGAGCAGTTCTTC.

In this sample, this clonotype turned up many times. This chain links TRBV18 with TRBJ2-7; weak D call: TRBD2 (6 bases). V dropped 1 base and J dropped 2 bases, with 12 bases sitting between them. There are 15 residues in the CDR3. CDR1 KGHSH and CDR2 LQKENI come from the germline V gene. CDR3 sequence reads: CASSPRGVEAYEQYF. The CDR3 nucleotides are TGTGCCAGCTCACCACGGGGGGTGGAAGCCTACGAGCAGTACTTC.

CDR3 sequence: CASSLGRDLEAFF. Here the CDR3 DNA reads TGCGCCAGCAGCTTGGGCAGGGATCTGGAAGCTTTCTTT. The genes are TRBV5-1 and TRBJ1-1, with a tentative D call TRBD1 (5 bases). Germline values: CDR1 SGHRS, CDR2 YFSETQ. The CDR3 contains 13 residues. Deletions cut 0 bases from V and 8 bases from J, with 11 bases between.

This clonotype was detected many times. The chain has TRBV6-6 and TRBJ2-7, with 7 bases that match TRBD1. This CDR3 contains 14 residues. Germline V gives CDR1 MNHNY, CDR2 SVGAGI (reference sequence). J gave up 5 bases and V 5 bases, and 9 bases lay outside the gene matches. The CDR3 DNA is TGTGCCAGCAGTATACGTGGACAGGTGAACGAGCAGTACTTC. The encoded protein is CASSIRGQVNEQYF.

A note on this clonotype: A clone one base away is much larger, so this may be a read error. This chain links TRBV27 with TRBJ1-2; the D gene is possibly TRBD1 (5 bases). Trimming pared 5 bases from V and 7 bases from J, leaving 14 bases between. This CDR3 has 13 amino acids. The germline CDR1 and CDR2 sequences are MNHEY and SMNVEV (reference sequence). The CDR3 coding sequence is TGTGCCAGCAGTCAGGGACCGGTCGGTGGCTACACCTTC. Encoded protein: CASSQGPVGGYTF.

This clonotype appeared a single time. One base away lies a much larger clone, so this may be a sequencing read error. The chain joins TRBV7-9 to TRBJ2-5; unclear D gene. The CDR3 extends over 10 amino acids. Germline V CDR1 and CDR2: SEHNR, FQNEAQ (reference sequence). The DNA for the CDR3 is TGTGCCAGCAGCTTTGAGACCCAGTGCTTC. It yields the protein CASSFETQCF.

There are many counts of this clonotype. This chain uses TRBV9 with TRBJ1-2; 10 nucleotides line up with TRBD1. Germline CDR1 reads SGDLS; CDR2 reads YYNGEE. This CDR3 contains 14 residues. With V trimmed by 3 bases and J by 1 base, 0 bases remained unmatched. The CDR3 bases are TGTGCCAGCAGCGGGGACAGGGGTAACTATGGCTACACCTTC. As protein: CASSGDRGNYGYTF.